What follows describes a single T cell receptor beta chain. Its target is unknown. The CDR3 is 13 amino acids. Germline V gene data show CDR1 as KGHSH and CDR2 as LQKENI. The junction had 4 bases not matched to a gene; V was cut back by 8 bases and J by 6 bases. These data originate in a study of T cell responses to AZD1222 COVID-19 vaccine. Sequenced by immunoSEQ multiplex PCR; TCRdb stores in-frame clones only, minus some. The sample has 120,000 to 150,000 clones; more than 80% are singletons. The study's findings and limits: Samples come after the peak T cell response, not at day 14. The study found Spike-specific TCR breadth and depth rose after two AZD1222 doses. The donors showed a predominance of white British ancestry and of females, with possible underestimation of clonal diversity. Baseline serology detected seropositivity in only 6 or 7 AZD1222 recipients.

This TCR was recovered from an adult in good health. The sample here was peripheral blood, taken on day 0 of MenACWY control vaccination. The chain carries TRBV18 and TRBJ1-6; TRBD1 agrees at 7 bases. CDR3 DNA: TGTGCCAGCACCGGACAGGCTAATTCACCCCTCCACTTT. This sequence encodes CASTGQANSPLHF.